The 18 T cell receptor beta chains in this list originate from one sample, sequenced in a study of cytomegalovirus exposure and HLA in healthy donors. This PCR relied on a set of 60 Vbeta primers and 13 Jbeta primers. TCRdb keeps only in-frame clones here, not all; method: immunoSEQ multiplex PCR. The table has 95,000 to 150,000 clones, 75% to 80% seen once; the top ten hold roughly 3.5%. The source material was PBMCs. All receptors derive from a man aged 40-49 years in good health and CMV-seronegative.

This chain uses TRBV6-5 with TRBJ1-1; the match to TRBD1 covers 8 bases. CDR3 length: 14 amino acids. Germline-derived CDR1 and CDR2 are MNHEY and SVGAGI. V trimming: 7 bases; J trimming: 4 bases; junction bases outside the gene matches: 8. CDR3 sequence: CASTFDRGSTEAFF. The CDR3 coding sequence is TGTGCCAGCACCTTCGACAGGGGTTCCACTGAAGCTTTCTTT.

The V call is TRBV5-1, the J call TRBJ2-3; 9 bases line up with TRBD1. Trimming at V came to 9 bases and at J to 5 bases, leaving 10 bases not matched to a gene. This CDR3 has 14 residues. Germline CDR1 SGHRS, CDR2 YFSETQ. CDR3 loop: CATSTGTGRDTQYF. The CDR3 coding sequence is TGCGCCACCTCTACGGGGACAGGGCGAGATACGCAGTATTTT.

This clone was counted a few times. CDR3 loop: CASSLVSGDTGELFF. The CDR3 DNA reads TGCGCCAGCAGCTTGGTGTCAGGGGACACCGGGGAGCTGTTTTTT. The chain has TRBV5-1 and TRBJ2-2, with a weak D call TRBD1 (6 bases). The CDR3 sequence is 15 residues long. Trimming stripped 0 bases from V and 3 bases from J, with 9 bases between. The germline V gene has CDR1 SGHRS and CDR2 YFSETQ.

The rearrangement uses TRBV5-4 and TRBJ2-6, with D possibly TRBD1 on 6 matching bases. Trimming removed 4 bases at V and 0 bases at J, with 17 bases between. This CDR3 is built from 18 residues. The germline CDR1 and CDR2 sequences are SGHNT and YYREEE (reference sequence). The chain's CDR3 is CASSTKTQGPSGANVLTF. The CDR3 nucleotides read TGTGCCAGCAGCACAAAAACGCAGGGGCCCTCTGGGGCCAACGTCCTGACTTTC.

The CDR3 protein is CASSLTGATGEQYF. Here the CDR3 DNA reads TGTGCCAGCAGCTTAACAGGGGCAACAGGCGAGCAGTACTTC. The rearrangement links TRBV7-3 to TRBJ2-7; TRBD1 might be the D (5 bases). CDR1 is SGHTA and CDR2 is FQGTGA in the germline V gene. Trimming stripped 0 bases from V and 6 bases from J, with 12 bases between. CDR3 length equals 14 residues.

The DNA for the CDR3 is TGCGCCAGCAGTCATTCTCAGGGAGGTGAGCAGTTCTTC. Residues: CASSHSQGGEQFF. This rearrangement joins TRBV23-1 to TRBJ2-1; maybe TRBD2 (6 bases). TRBV23-1 is sorted into the ORF group, with uncertain function. The V end lost 3 bases, the J end lost 9 bases, and 12 bases lay between the germline ends. This CDR3 has 13 amino acids.

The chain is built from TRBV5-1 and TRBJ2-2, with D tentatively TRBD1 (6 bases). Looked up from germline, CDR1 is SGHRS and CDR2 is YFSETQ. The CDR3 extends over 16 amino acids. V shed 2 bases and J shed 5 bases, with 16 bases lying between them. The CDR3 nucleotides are TGCGCCAGCAGCTTAGACCCGGGACAAGCAACCGGGGAGCTGTTTTTT. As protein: CASSLDPGQATGELFF.

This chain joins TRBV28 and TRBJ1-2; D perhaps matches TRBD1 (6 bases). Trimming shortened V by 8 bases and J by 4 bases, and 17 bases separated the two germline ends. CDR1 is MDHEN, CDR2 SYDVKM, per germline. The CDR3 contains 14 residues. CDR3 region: CASARPGQFYGYTF. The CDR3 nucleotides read TGTGCCAGCGCAAGACCAGGACAGTTCTATGGCTACACCTTC.

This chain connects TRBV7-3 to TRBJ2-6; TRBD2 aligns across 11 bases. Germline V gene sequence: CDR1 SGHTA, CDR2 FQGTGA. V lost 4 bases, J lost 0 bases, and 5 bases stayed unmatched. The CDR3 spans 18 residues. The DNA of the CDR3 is TGTGCCAGCAGCTCAGGTAGCGGGGGGGCCTCTGGGGCCAACGTCCTGACTTTC. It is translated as CASSSGSGGASGANVLTF.

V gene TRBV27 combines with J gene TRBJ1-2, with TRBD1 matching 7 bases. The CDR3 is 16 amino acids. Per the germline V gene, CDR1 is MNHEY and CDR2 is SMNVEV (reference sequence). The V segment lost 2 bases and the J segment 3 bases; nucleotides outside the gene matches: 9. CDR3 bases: TGTGCCAGCAGTTTAATAAGGGGGCCGGGGGACTATGGCTACACCTTC. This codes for CASSLIRGPGDYGYTF.

Written as DNA, the CDR3 is TGCGCCAGCAGCCAAGACCAATCTAGCGGGACCCTCTCTGGGGCCAACGTCCTGACTTTC. Encoded protein: CASSQDQSSGTLSGANVLTF. This chain connects TRBV4-3 to TRBJ2-6; 9 bases are shared with TRBD2. The CDR3 contains 20 residues. Germline loops: CDR1 LGHNA, CDR2 YSLEER. Trimming took 0 bases from V and 0 from J; bases not matched to a gene: 9.

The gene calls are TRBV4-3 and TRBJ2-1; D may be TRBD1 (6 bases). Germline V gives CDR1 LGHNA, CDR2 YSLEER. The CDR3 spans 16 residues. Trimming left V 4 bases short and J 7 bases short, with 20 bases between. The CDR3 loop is CASSPRSKGEGNEQFF. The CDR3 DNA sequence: TGCGCCAGCAGCCCAAGAAGTAAGGGGGAAGGGAATGAGCAGTTCTTC.

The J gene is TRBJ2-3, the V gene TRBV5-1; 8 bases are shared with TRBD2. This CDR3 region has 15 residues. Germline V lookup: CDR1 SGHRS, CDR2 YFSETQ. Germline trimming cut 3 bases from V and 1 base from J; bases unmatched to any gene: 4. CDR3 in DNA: TGCGCCAGCAGCTCCTCGCGGGGGGGCACAGATACGCAGTATTTT. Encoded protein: CASSSSRGGTDTQYF.

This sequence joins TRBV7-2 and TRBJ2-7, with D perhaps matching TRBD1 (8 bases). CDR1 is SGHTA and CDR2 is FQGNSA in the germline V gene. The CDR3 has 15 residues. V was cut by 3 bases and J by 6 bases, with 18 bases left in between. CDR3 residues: CASSFSTQGGSEQYF. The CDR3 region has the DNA TGTGCCAGCAGCTTCTCCACACAGGGGGGGAGCGAGCAGTACTTC.

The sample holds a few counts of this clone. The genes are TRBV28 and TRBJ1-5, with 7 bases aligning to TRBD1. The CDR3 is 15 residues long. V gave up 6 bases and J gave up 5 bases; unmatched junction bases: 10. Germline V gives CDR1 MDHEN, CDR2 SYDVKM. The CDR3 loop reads CASRGDRGVDQPQHF. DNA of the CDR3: TGTGCCAGCAGGGGGGACAGAGGGGTAGATCAGCCCCAGCATTTT. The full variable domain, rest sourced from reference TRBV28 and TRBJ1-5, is DVKVTQSSRYLVKRTGEKVFLECVQDMDHENMFWYRQDPGLGLRLIYFSYDVKMKEKGDIPEGYSVSREKKERFSLILESASTNQTSMYLCASRGDRGVDQPQHFGDGTRLSIL.

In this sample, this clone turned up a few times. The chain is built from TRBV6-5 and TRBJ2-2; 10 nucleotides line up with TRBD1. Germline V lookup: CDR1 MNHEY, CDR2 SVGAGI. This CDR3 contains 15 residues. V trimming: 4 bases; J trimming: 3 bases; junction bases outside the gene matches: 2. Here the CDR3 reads CASSSGTGDTGELFF. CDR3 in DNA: TGTGCCAGCAGTTCCGGGACAGGGGACACCGGGGAGCTGTTTTTT.

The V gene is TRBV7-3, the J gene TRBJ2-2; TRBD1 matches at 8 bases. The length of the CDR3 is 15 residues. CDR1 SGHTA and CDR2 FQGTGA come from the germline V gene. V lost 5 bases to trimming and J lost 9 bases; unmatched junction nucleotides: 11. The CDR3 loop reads CASSPSTGEPRELFF. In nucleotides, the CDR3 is TGTGCCAGCAGCCCCTCGACAGGGGAGCCTAGGGAGCTGTTTTTT. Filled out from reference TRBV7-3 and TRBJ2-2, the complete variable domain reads GAGVSQTPSNKVTEKGKYVELRCDPISGHTALYWYRQSLGQGPEFLIYFQGTGAADDSGLPNDRFFAVRPEGSVSTLKIQRTERGDSAVYLCASSPSTGEPRELFFGEGSRLTVL.

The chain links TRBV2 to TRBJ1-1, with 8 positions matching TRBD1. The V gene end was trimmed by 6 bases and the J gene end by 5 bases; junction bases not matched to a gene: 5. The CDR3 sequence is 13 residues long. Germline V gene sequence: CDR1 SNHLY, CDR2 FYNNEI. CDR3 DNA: TGTGCCAGCAGGGACAGGGAGGGTACTGAAGCTTTCTTT. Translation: CASRDREGTEAFF.